This entry lists 31 T cell receptor beta chains sequenced from one sample in a study of control samples from healthy donors and cancer patients. Using immunoSEQ multiplex PCR, the repertoire was profiled, and TCRdb retains in-frame clones only, with some absent. The sample includes 75,000 to 100,000 clones, roughly 90% seen only once; the top ten take around 3%. Sequencing was done on a sample of blood. The receptors originated from a human donor in good health. The donor label of this sample is uncertain.

The rearrangement links TRBV7-2 to TRBJ1-1, with a possible D match to TRBD1 (5 bases). Trimming shortened V by 1 base and J by 3 bases, and 12 bases separated the two germline ends. The CDR3 totals 15 residues. Looked up from germline, CDR1 is SGHTA and CDR2 is FQGNSA. The CDR3 region is CASSLVGRGDTEAFF. Written as DNA, the CDR3 is TGTGCCAGCAGCTTAGTGGGCCGGGGGGACACTGAAGCTTTCTTT.

This chain connects TRBV23-1 to TRBJ1-2; the match to TRBD1 covers 9 bases. TRBV23-1 is noted as an ORF with a role that remains uncertain. The CDR3 runs to 13 residues. J lost 11 bases, V lost 3 bases, and 7 bases had no gene match. The CDR3 sequence is CASSQPTGGGYTF. CDR3 coding DNA: TGCGCCAGCAGTCAGCCGACAGGGGGAGGTTACACCTTC.

This clone showed up just once. The genes are TRBV5-4 and TRBJ2-3; 12 nucleotides match TRBD2. J gave up 1 base and V 4 bases, and 13 bases lay outside the gene matches. The length of the CDR3 is 19 residues. Germline assignment: CDR1 SGHNT and CDR2 YYREEE (reference sequence). CDR3 loop: CASSPSASGGARGTDTQYF. In DNA form, the CDR3 reads TGTGCCAGCAGCCCAAGTGCTAGCGGGGGGGCGAGGGGCACAGATACGCAGTATTTT.

In nucleotides, the CDR3 is TGTGCCATCAGTGGGCGGGACAGCCACACCATATATTTT. It encodes CAISGRDSHTIYF. The chain joins TRBV10-3 to TRBJ1-3; TRBD1 matches at 7 bases. The length of the CDR3 is 13 residues. CDR1 and CDR2 (germline): ENHRY, SYGVKD. J gave up 8 bases and V 4 bases, and 5 bases lay outside the gene matches.

The chain links TRBV30 to TRBJ2-7, with TRBD1 identical over 7 bases. The V segment lost 4 bases and the J segment 0 bases; nucleotides outside the gene matches: 3. Germline V lookup: CDR1 GTSNPN, CDR2 SVGIG (reference sequence). The CDR3 runs 13 residues. CDR3 DNA sequence: TGTGCCTGGACTCGGGACAGCTCCTACGAGCAGTACTTC. Translation gives CAWTRDSSYEQYF.

The chain couples TRBV6-1 to TRBJ2-3, with TRBD2 identical over 12 bases. The CDR3 extends over 17 amino acids. The germline V gene has CDR1 MNHNS and CDR2 SASEGT. V lost 4 bases and J lost 6; bases outside the gene matches: 11. The CDR3 region is CASSASKTSGGSDTQYF. For the CDR3, the DNA is TGTGCCAGCAGTGCCTCTAAGACTAGCGGGGGATCGGATACGCAGTATTTT.

The chain uses TRBV2 and TRBJ2-7, with 10 nucleotides matching TRBD1. This CDR3 is built from 15 residues. Trimming took 2 bases from V and 7 from J; bases not matched to a gene: 8. The V gene's germline CDR1 is SNHLY and CDR2 FYNNEI. Here the CDR3 reads CASSELRQGASEQYF. The CDR3 region has the DNA TGTGCCAGCAGTGAACTGAGACAGGGGGCCAGTGAGCAGTACTTC. The full variable domain, in which reference TRBV2 and TRBJ2-7 provide the parts outside the CDR3, is EPEVTQTPSHQVTQMGQEVILRCVPISNHLYFYWYRQILGQKVEFLVSFYNNEISEKSEIFDDQFSVERPDGSNFTLKIRSTKLEDSAMYFCASSELRQGASEQYFGPGTRLTVT.

The chain couples TRBV20-1 to TRBJ1-2; TRBD1 might be the D (6 bases). The CDR3 sequence is 9 residues long. V was shortened by 1 base and J by 12 bases, with 6 bases between the two germline ends. Germline loops: CDR1 DFQATT, CDR2 SNEGSKA (reference sequence). In nucleotides, the CDR3 is TGCAGTGCTAGAGCAGGGGACACCTTC. This gives the protein CSARAGDTF.

J is TRBJ1-4 and V is TRBV15, with unresolved D. In germline, CDR1 is LNHNV, CDR2 YYDKDF (reference sequence). V lost 0 bases and J lost 2, with 10 bases in between. This CDR3 contains 16 residues. The CDR3 DNA sequence: TGTGCCACCAGCAGAGATGCCCGGGCGACTAATGAAAAACTGTTTTTT. It translates to CATSRDARATNEKLFF.

This clone was picked up one time. J is TRBJ1-2 and V is TRBV7-4; possible D gene TRBD1, 5 bases. Germline CDR1 SGHVT, CDR2 SQSDAQ. The V gene lost 2 bases and the J gene lost 4 bases, with 14 bases spanning the gap. The CDR3 runs 15 residues. In DNA form, the CDR3 reads TGTGCCAGCAGCTTATCGGGACGGCCGATCTATGGCTACACCTTC. Protein: CASSLSGRPIYGYTF. Full variable domain (outside the CDR3, taken from reference TRBV7-4 and TRBJ1-2): GAGVSQSPRYKVAKRGRDVALRCDSISGHVTLYWYRQTLGQGSEVLTYSQSDAQRDKSGRPSGRFSAERPERSVSTLKIQRTEQGDSAVYLCASSLSGRPIYGYTFGSGTRLTVV.

This clone has just a few counts. This rearrangement joins TRBV5-1 to TRBJ2-1; 7 nucleotides line up with TRBD1. The germline V gene has CDR1 SGHRS and CDR2 YFSETQ. This CDR3 is 14 amino acids long. J gave up 0 bases and V 4 bases, and 1 base lay outside the gene matches. The CDR3 sequence: CASSRDSSYNEQFF. The CDR3 DNA follows: TGCGCCAGCAGCCGGGACAGCTCCTACAATGAGCAGTTCTTC. Variable domain in full (rest from reference TRBV5-1 and TRBJ2-1): KAGVTQTPRYLIKTRGQQVTLSCSPISGHRSVSWYQQTPGQGLQFLFEYFSETQRNKGNFPGRFSGRQFSNSRSEMNVSTLELGDSALYLCASSRDSSYNEQFFGPGTRLTVL.

The V and J genes are TRBV6-5 and TRBJ1-4, with D uncertain. Per germline, CDR1 MNHEY and CDR2 SVGAGI. The CDR3 spans 12 residues. Trimming stripped 8 bases from V and 0 bases from J, with 4 bases between. CDR3 DNA: TGTGCCAGCCGGTCAACTAATGAAAAACTGTTTTTT. Its translation: CASRSTNEKLFF.

The V gene is TRBV2, the J gene TRBJ2-2, with D possibly being TRBD2 (5 bases). The V and J ends lost 4 bases and 0 bases respectively, with 15 bases between them. The germline V gene encodes CDR1 SNHLY and CDR2 FYNNEI. The CDR3 is 17 residues long. The CDR3 bases are TGTGCCAGCAGTGGACAATCGGGGTTCGCGAACACCGGGGAGCTGTTTTTT. Protein product: CASSGQSGFANTGELFF.

This chain uses TRBV5-8 with TRBJ2-5; 7 positions agree with TRBD1. The CDR3 has 16 residues. Per the germline V gene, CDR1 is SGHTS and CDR2 is YDEGEE. Trimming cost V 3 bases and J 5 bases; bases outside gene matches: 13. The CDR3 sequence is CASSSVGRGRVETQYF. CDR3 DNA sequence: TGTGCCAGCAGCTCCGTCGGTAGGGGGCGAGTGGAGACCCAGTACTTC.

The rearrangement links TRBV10-1 to TRBJ2-4, with D maybe TRBD2 (5 bases). V lost 2 bases and J lost 2, with 7 bases in between. The CDR3 consists of 14 residues. Germline values: CDR1 WNHNN, CDR2 SYGVQD (reference sequence). The CDR3 DNA reads as TGCGCCAGCAGTGAGGGAGGTACCAAAAACATTCAGTACTTC. Protein: CASSEGGTKNIQYF.

This clone was counted a single time. This chain links TRBV7-6 with TRBJ2-5; TRBD2 matches 10 bases. Germline lookup yields CDR1 SGHVS and CDR2 FNYEAQ. V was pared by 7 bases and J by 4 bases, with 9 bases of the junction left unmatched. CDR3 length: 15 residues. CDR3 amino acids: CASNPSGGAAETQYF. DNA of the CDR3: TGTGCCAGCAACCCAAGCGGGGGGGCCGCAGAGACCCAGTACTTC. The full variable domain, rest sourced from reference TRBV7-6 and TRBJ2-5, is GAGVSQSPRYKVTKRGQDVALRCDPISGHVSLYWYRQALGQGPEFLTYFNYEAQQDKSGLPNDRFSAERPEGSISTLTIQRTEQRDSAMYRCASNPSGGAAETQYFGPGTRLLVL.

V gene TRBV4-2 combines with J gene TRBJ1-1, with D uncertain. V was cut by 1 base and J by 1 base, with 4 bases left in between. The CDR3 runs 13 residues. Looked up from germline, CDR1 is LGHNA and CDR2 is YNFKEQ. The CDR3 region is CASSQARNTEAFF. DNA of the CDR3: TGTGCCAGCAGCCAAGCAAGGAACACTGAAGCTTTCTTT.

This clone occurred once. The chain is built from TRBV11-3 and TRBJ2-1, with D possibly matching TRBD1 (5 bases). CDR1 is SGHNT, CDR2 YENEEA, per germline. Trimming cost V 5 bases and J 5 bases, with 10 bases left between them. The CDR3 has 13 amino acids. The CDR3 coding sequence is TGTGCCAGCAGCCTCAGGGCAGACAATGAGCAGTTCTTC. Translating it yields CASSLRADNEQFF.

V gene TRBV7-9 combines with J gene TRBJ1-2; D is unclear. Trimming removed 0 bases at V and 2 bases at J, with 7 bases between. Per the germline V gene, CDR1 is SEHNR and CDR2 is FQNEAQ (reference sequence). The CDR3 spans 14 residues. The DNA for the CDR3 is TGTGCCAGCAGCTTAGCCGACGGAAACTATGGCTACACCTTC. Translation: CASSLADGNYGYTF.

The chain couples TRBV14 to TRBJ1-3; 7 positions agree with TRBD1. V dropped 4 bases and J dropped 2; count of bases not matched to a gene: 2. CDR1 is SGHDN, CDR2 FVKESK, per germline. CDR3 length: 14 residues. In DNA, the CDR3 is TGTGCCAGCAGCCTGACAGGGACTGGAAACACCATATATTTT. Translation: CASSLTGTGNTIYF.

This chain joins TRBV30 and TRBJ1-2, with D tentatively TRBD1 (5 bases). The germline V gene encodes CDR1 GTSNPN and CDR2 SVGIG (reference sequence). The length of the CDR3 is 12 residues. V was shortened by 2 bases and J by 5 bases, with 9 bases between the two germline ends. The CDR3 DNA follows: TGTGCCTGGAGTCTACAGGAGTATGGCTACACCTTC. This gives the protein CAWSLQEYGYTF.

J is TRBJ1-3 and V is TRBV6-5, with D uncertain. The CDR3 has 13 amino acids. V shed 6 bases and J shed 0 bases, with 6 bases lying between them. The germline gives CDR1 MNHEY, CDR2 SVGAGI. CDR3 region: CASRGNSGNTIYF. CDR3 nucleotide sequence: TGTGCCAGCAGGGGGAACTCTGGAAACACCATATATTTT.

The CDR3 DNA sequence: TGTGCCTGGAGTCGGACCGGGACAACTGGGGCCAACGTCCTGACTTTC. It translates to CAWSRTGTTGANVLTF. V and J are TRBV30 and TRBJ2-6; the D gene is possibly TRBD1 (6 bases). Germline assignment: CDR1 GTSNPN and CDR2 SVGIG (reference sequence). V dropped 2 bases and J dropped 2 bases, with 13 bases sitting between them. The CDR3 runs 16 residues.

The gene calls are TRBV7-2 and TRBJ2-1; D gene unclear. CDR3 length: 14 amino acids. Trimming left V 2 bases short and J 6 bases short, with 11 bases between. Germline V gene lookup returns CDR1 SGHTA and CDR2 FQGNSA. CDR3: CASSLLGFRNEQFF. The CDR3, as DNA: TGTGCCAGCAGCTTACTTGGGTTCCGCAATGAGCAGTTCTTC.

The chain has TRBV19 and TRBJ1-5; TRBD1 might be the D (6 bases). There are 14 residues in the CDR3. V was pared by 5 bases and J by 4 bases, with 12 bases between. Germline lookup yields CDR1 LNHDA and CDR2 SQIVND (reference sequence). This chain's CDR3 is CASSRTGNNQPQHF. In nucleotides, the CDR3 is TGTGCCAGTAGTCGAACAGGGAATAATCAGCCCCAGCATTTT.

This chain uses TRBV19 with TRBJ1-2; 7 positions match TRBD1. Germline values: CDR1 LNHDA, CDR2 SQIVND (reference sequence). CDR3 length equals 14 residues. With V trimmed by 7 bases and J by 8 bases, 13 bases remained unmatched. The CDR3: CASNDPANRGGYTF. The CDR3 DNA reads TGTGCCAGTAATGATCCCGCGAACAGGGGAGGCTACACCTTC.

The chain uses TRBV4-1 and TRBJ1-3; D not certain. Looked up from germline, CDR1 is MGHRA and CDR2 is YSYEKL. CDR3 length: 18 amino acids. With 0 bases removed from V and 1 base from J, the gap between germline ends came to 16 bases. CDR3 sequence: CASSQDLSRTFSGNTIYF. CDR3 DNA: TGCGCCAGCAGCCAAGATCTATCCAGGACGTTTTCTGGAAACACCATATATTTT.

V usage is TRBV6-5 and J usage is TRBJ1-5, with a tentative D call TRBD1 (5 bases). Trimming shortened V by 5 bases and J by 0 bases, and 11 bases separated the two germline ends. In germline, CDR1 is MNHEY, CDR2 SVGAGI. The CDR3 covers 15 residues. CDR3 coding DNA: TGTGCCAGCAGTCTACAGGATAATAGCAATCAGCCCCAGCATTTT. Translation gives CASSLQDNSNQPQHF.

The J gene is TRBJ2-5, the V gene TRBV7-2, with D possibly being TRBD2 (6 bases). Trimming took off 5 bases at V and 4 bases at J, with 8 bases between the two ends. This CDR3 contains 12 residues. Germline V CDR1 and CDR2: SGHTA, FQGNSA. This CDR3 is CASSREAETQYF. The CDR3 DNA is TGTGCCAGCAGCAGGGAGGCAGAGACCCAGTACTTC.

The CDR3 coding sequence is TGTGCCAGCAGCTACGGGACAGGGGGCATCAAAGAGACCCAGTACTTC. Protein sequence: CASSYGTGGIKETQYF. This sequence joins TRBV11-2 and TRBJ2-5; TRBD1 aligns across 12 bases. The germline gives CDR1 SGHAT, CDR2 FQNNGV. V lost 4 bases, J lost 3 bases, and 6 bases stayed unmatched. The CDR3 contains 16 residues.

The J gene is TRBJ1-1, the V gene TRBV4-2; D unresolved. Looked up from germline, CDR1 is LGHNA and CDR2 is YNFKEQ. The CDR3 spans 16 residues. The V and J ends lost 0 bases and 10 bases respectively, with 21 bases between them. CDR3 amino acids: CASSQDWSSKGLRAFF. The CDR3 DNA reads TGTGCCAGCAGCCAAGATTGGTCCTCGAAGGGCCTGAGAGCTTTCTTT.